The subject of this entry is one TCR beta chain. These data come from a study of blood T cell repertoires in COVID-19. Study context: From T cells, B-cell-depleted T cells, or PBMCs came the material, which was cDNA or gDNA.

This CDR3 comprises 15 residues. V was shortened by 5 bases and J by 2 bases, with 13 bases between the two germline ends. Germline CDR1 SEHNR, CDR2 FQNEAQ (reference sequence). Repertoires were generated with immunoSEQ multiplex PCR, while TCRdb's copy carries only in-frame clones and drops some. The sample carries 200,000 to 250,000 clones, over 75% recorded once. The cohort comprised adults aged about 18 to 100 years residing in 24 US areas. This chain joins TRBV7-9 and TRBJ2-1; D may be TRBD1 (5 bases). The receptor comes from a woman in her thirties or forties with acute COVID-19. The sequenced sample was PBMCs or T cells enriched from blood (not recorded which). Here the CDR3 DNA reads TGTGCCAGCAGCATGCACTTAGGGGCCTACAATGAGCAGTTCTTC. Amino acid sequence: CASSMHLGAYNEQFF.